This TCR beta chain was identified during a study of CD8 T cell repertoires and HIV-1 epitope variants. The overall study: Controls were a CMV, EBV and flu peptide pool, Ebola AY9 negative control, and no-peptide well. Tested: three Gag epitope families, Nef HW9 and YT9. Findings of the study overall: The TAALDMSHF plasma variant had no responses, unlike KF9 (about 5 clonotypes) and HW9 (one).

As concerns this clone: The antigen remains undetermined.

This table comes from immunoSEQ multiplex PCR, and its TCRdb copy is limited to in-frame clones, with some not included. The data show about 95,000 clones, roughly four fifths seen once. The CDR3 length is 16 residues. Trimming took off 5 bases at V and 2 bases at J, with 13 bases between the two ends. Germline values: CDR1 MGHDK, CDR2 SYGVNS. The chain has TRBV25-1 and TRBJ1-6; possibly TRBD1 for D (5 bases). The source of this sequence is a male donor with HIV. The source material was uncultured baseline CD8+ T cells from peripheral blood mononuclear cells (PBMCs). DNA for the CDR3: TGTGCCAGCAGTTTAAACCAGGGACCCTATAATTCACCCCTCCACTTT. This encodes CASSLNQGPYNSPLHF.